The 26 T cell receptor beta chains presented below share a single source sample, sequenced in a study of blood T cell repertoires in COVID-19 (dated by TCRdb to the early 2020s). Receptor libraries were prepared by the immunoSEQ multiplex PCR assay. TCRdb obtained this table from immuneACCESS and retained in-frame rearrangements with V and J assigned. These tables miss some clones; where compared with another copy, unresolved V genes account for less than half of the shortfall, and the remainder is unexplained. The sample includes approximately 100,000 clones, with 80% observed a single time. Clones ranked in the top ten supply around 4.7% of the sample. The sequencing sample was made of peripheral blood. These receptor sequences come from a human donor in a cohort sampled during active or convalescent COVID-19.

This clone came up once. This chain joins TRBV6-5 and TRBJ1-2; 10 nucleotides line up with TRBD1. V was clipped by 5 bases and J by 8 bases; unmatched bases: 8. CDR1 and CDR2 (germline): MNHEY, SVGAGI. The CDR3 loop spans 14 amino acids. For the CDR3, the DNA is TGTGCCAGCAGTCGACCGGGACAGGGGTACGGCTACACCTTC. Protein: CASSRPGQGYGYTF.

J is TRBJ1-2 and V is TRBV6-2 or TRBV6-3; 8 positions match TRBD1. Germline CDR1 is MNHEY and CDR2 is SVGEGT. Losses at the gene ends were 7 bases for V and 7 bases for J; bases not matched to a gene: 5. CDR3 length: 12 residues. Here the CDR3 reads CASNPGQGGYTF. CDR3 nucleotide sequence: TGTGCCAGCAACCCAGGACAGGGTGGCTACACCTTC.

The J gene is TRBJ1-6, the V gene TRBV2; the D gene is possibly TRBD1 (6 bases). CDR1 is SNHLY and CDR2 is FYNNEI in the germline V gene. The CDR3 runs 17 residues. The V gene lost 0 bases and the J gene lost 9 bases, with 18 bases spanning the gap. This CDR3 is CASSEAGTQSLSSPLHF. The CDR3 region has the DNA TGTGCCAGCAGTGAAGCGGGGACACAGAGTTTGTCTTCACCCCTCCACTTT.

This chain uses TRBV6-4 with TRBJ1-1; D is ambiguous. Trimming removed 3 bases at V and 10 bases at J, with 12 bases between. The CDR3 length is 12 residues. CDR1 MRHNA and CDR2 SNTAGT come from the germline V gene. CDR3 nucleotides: TGTGCCAGCAGTGATAACGGGGTGAGAGCTTTCTTT. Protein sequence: CASSDNGVRAFF.

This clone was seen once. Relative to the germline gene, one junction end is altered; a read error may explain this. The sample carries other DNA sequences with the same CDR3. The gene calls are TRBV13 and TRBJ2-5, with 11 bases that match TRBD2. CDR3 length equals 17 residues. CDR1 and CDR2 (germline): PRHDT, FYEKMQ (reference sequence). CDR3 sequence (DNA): TGTGCCAGCAGCACCCGGAGGGTAGCGGGGGGGCAAGAGACTCAGTACTTC. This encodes CASSTRRVAGGQETQYF.

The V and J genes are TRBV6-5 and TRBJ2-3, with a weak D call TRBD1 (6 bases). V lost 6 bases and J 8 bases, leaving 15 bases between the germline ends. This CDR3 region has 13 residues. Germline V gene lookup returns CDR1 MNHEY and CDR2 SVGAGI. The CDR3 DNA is TGTGCCAGCAGCGGCAACAGGGTGGGTACGCAGTATTTT. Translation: CASSGNRVGTQYF.

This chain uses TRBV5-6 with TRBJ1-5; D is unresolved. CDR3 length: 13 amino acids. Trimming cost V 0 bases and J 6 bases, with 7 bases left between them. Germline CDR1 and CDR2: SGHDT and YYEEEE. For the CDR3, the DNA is TGTGCCAGCAGCTTGGGTCTGAGTCAGCCCCAGCATTTT. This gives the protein CASSLGLSQPQHF. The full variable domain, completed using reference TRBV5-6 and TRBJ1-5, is DAGVTQSPTHLIKTRGQQVTLRCSPKSGHDTVSWYQQALGQGPQFIFQYYEEEERQRGNFPDRFSGHQFPNYSSELNVNALLLGDSALYLCASSLGLSQPQHFGDGTRLSIL.

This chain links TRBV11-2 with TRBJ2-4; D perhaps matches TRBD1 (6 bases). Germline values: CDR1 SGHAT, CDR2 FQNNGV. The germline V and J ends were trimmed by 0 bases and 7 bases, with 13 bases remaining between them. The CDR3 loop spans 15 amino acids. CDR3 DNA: TGTGCCAGCAGCTTAGATGGGGGCAGTTCCAACATTCAGTACTTC. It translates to CASSLDGGSSNIQYF.

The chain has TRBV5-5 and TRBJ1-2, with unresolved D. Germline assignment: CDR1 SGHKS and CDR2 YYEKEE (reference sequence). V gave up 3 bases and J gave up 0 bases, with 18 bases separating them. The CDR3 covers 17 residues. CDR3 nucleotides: TGTGCCAGCAGCTCCCCCGAACAGCCCTTAGCTAACTATGGCTACACCTTC. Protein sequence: CASSSPEQPLANYGYTF.

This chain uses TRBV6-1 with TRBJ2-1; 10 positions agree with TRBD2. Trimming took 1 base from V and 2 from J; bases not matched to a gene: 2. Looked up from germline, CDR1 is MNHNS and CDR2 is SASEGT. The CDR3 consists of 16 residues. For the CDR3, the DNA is TGTGCCAGCAGTGAAGTCCTAGCGGGGGCCTACAATGAGCAGTTCTTC. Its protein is CASSEVLAGAYNEQFF.

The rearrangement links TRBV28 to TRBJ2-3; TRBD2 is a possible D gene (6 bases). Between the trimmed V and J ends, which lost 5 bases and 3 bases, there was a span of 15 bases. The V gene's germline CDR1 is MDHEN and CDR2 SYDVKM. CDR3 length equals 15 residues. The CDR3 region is CASSTTRRGTDTQYF. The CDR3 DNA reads TGTGCCAGCAGTACAACCCGGCGGGGTACAGATACGCAGTATTTT.

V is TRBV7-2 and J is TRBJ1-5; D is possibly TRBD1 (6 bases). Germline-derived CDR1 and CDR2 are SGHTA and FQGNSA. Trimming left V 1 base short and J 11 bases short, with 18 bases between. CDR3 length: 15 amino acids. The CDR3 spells CASSLEGQRRVAQHF. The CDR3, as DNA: TGTGCCAGCAGCTTAGAAGGACAGAGGCGGGTCGCCCAGCATTTT.

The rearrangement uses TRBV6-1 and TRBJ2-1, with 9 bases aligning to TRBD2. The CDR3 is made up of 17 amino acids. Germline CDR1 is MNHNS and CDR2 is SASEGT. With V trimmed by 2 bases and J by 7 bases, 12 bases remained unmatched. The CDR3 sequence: CASSELAGRGVVNEQFF. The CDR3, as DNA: TGTGCCAGCAGTGAACTAGCGGGACGAGGGGTTGTTAATGAGCAGTTCTTC.

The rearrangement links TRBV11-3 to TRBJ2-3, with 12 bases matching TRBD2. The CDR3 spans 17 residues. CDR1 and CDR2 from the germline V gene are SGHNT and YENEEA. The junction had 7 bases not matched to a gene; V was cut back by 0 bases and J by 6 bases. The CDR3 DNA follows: TGTGCCAGCAGCTTAGACGGGACTAGCGGGCCCTGGGATACGCAGTATTTT. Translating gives CASSLDGTSGPWDTQYF.

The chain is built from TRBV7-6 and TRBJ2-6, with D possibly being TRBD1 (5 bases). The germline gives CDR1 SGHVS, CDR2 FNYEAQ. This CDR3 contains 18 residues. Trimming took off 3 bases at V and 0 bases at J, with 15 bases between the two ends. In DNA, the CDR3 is TGTGCCAGCAGCTTTGGGGCAGGCGCGTACTCTGGGGCCAACGTCCTGACTTTC. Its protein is CASSFGAGAYSGANVLTF.

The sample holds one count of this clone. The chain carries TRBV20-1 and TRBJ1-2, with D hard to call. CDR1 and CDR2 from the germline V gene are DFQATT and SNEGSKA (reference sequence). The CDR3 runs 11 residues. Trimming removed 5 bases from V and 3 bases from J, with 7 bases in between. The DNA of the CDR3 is TGCAGTGCTCAGAGGGACTATGGCTACACCTTC. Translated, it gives CSAQRDYGYTF.

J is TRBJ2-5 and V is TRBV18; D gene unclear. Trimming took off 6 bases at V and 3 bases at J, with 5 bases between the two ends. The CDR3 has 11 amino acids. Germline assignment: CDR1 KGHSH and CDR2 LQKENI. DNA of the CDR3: TGTGCCAGCTCGACTGAAGAGACCCAGTACTTC. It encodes CASSTEETQYF. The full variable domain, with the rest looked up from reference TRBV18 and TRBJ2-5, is NAGVMQNPRHLVRRRGQEARLRCSPMKGHSHVYWYRQLPEEGLKFMVYLQKENIIDESGMPKERFSAEFPKEGPSILRIQQVVRGDSAAYFCASSTEETQYFGPGTRLLVL.

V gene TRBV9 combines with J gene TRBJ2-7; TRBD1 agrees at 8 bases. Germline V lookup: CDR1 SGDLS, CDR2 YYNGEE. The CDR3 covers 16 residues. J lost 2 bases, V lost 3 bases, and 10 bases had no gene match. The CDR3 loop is CASSADTGGHAYEQYF. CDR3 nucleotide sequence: TGTGCCAGCAGCGCGGACACAGGGGGGCATGCCTACGAGCAGTACTTC.

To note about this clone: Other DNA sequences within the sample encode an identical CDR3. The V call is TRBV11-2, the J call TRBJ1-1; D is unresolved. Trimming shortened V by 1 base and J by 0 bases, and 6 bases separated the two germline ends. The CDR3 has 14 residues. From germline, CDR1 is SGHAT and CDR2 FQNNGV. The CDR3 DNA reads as TGTGCCAGCAGCTTAGTTAGAATGAACACTGAAGCTTTCTTT. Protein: CASSLVRMNTEAFF.

The CDR3 sequence is CASSSGVLTYNEQFF. In nucleotides, the CDR3 is TGCGCCAGCAGCTCGGGGGTCCTCACCTACAATGAGCAGTTCTTC. V is TRBV5-1 and J is TRBJ2-1; a possible D gene is TRBD2 (6 bases). Germline CDR1 reads SGHRS; CDR2 reads YFSETQ. The CDR3 runs to 15 residues. Trimming left V 3 bases short and J 2 bases short, with 12 bases between.

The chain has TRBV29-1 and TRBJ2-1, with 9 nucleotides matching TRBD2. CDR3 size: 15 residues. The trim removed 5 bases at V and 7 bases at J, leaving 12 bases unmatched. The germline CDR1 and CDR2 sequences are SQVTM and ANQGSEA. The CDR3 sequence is CSVRTGAGGPNEQFF. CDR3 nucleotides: TGCAGCGTTCGAACAGGCGCGGGAGGGCCGAATGAGCAGTTCTTC.

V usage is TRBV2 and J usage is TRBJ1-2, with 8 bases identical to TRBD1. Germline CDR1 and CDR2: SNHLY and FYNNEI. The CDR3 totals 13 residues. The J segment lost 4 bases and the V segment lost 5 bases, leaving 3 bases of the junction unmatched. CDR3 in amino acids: CASSRQGSYGYTF. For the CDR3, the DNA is TGTGCCAGCAGTCGACAGGGGAGCTATGGCTACACCTTC.

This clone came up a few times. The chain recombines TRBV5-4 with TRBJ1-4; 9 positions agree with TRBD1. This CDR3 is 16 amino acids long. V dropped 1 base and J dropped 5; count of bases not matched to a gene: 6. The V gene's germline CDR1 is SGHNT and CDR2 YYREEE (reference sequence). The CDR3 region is CASSLRGTGLNEKLFF. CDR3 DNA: TGTGCCAGCAGCTTGCGCGGGACAGGGTTAAATGAAAAACTGTTTTTT.

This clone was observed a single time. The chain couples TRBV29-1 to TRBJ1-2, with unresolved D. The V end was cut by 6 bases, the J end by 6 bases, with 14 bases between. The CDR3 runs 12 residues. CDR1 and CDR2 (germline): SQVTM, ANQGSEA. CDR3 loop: CSVERTDNGYTF. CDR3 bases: TGCAGCGTGGAAAGGACTGATAATGGCTACACCTTC.

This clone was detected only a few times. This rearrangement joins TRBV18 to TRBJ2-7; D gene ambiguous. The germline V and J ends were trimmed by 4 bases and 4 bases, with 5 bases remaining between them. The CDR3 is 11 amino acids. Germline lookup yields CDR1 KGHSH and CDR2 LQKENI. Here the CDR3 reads CASSHQYEQYF. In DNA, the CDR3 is TGTGCCAGCTCACACCAGTACGAGCAGTACTTC.

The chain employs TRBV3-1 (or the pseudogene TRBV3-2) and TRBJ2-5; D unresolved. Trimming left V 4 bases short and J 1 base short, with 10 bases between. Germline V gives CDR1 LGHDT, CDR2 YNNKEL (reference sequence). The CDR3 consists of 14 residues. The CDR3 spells CASSPPPSQETQYF. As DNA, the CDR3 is TGTGCCAGCAGCCCCCCCCCGTCCCAAGAGACCCAGTACTTC.